The 32 T cell receptor beta chains presented below share a single source sample, sequenced in a study of cytomegalovirus exposure and HLA in healthy donors. The PCR used 60 Vbeta and 13 Jbeta primers. Profiling relied on immunoSEQ multiplex PCR, and the TCRdb table lists in-frame clones only, not all of them. The sample yields 200,000 or so clones, over 80% seen once. Source material: PBMCs. Receptor source: a boy aged 2 to 9 in good health and CMV-seronegative.

As for this clone: At the DNA level, this CDR3 is encoded by other sequences in the same sample as well. This chain connects TRBV19 to TRBJ1-5; D is perhaps TRBD1 (5 bases). Germline loops: CDR1 LNHDA, CDR2 SQIVND (reference sequence). The CDR3 has 14 residues. The V gene lost 1 base and the J gene lost 6 bases, with 10 bases spanning the gap. The CDR3, as DNA: TGTGCCAGTAGTATAGGGCAGGGAGGTCAGCCCCAGCATTTT. This translates into CASSIGQGGQPQHF.

The gene calls are TRBV9 and TRBJ2-3; weak D call: TRBD2 (6 bases). The CDR3 is 14 amino acids. Trimming stripped 0 bases from V and 4 bases from J, with 9 bases between. Germline-derived CDR1 and CDR2 are SGDLS and YYNGEE. CDR3: CASSVVGGPDTQYF. The CDR3 DNA sequence: TGTGCCAGCAGCGTAGTTGGAGGGCCAGATACGCAGTATTTT.

The J gene is TRBJ1-2, the V gene TRBV6-5; 8 bases map to TRBD1. With 6 bases clipped from V and 1 base from J, the junction kept 1 base outside the gene matches. The CDR3 contains 13 residues. Germline CDR1 is MNHEY and CDR2 is SVGAGI. The CDR3 region is CASSGQGNYGYTF. CDR3 nucleotides: TGTGCCAGCAGCGGACAGGGTAACTATGGCTACACCTTC.

This clone appeared a single time. CDR3 sequence (DNA): TGTGCCAGCAGCCACGGGGGGAGCGCAGATACGCAGTATTTT. Its protein product is CASSHGGSADTQYF. The chain employs TRBV5-8 and TRBJ2-3; 7 nucleotides match TRBD2. CDR3 length: 14 residues. V shed 4 bases, J shed 4 bases, and the junction held 6 bases outside the gene matches. CDR1 and CDR2 (germline): SGHTS, YDEGEE.

The V and J genes are TRBV5-1 and TRBJ2-2; the D gene is possibly TRBD2 (5 bases). Trimming left V 6 bases short and J 4 bases short, with 13 bases between. Germline loops: CDR1 SGHRS, CDR2 YFSETQ. CDR3 length: 14 amino acids. Here the CDR3 reads CASTPADVTGELFF. In nucleotides, the CDR3 is TGCGCCAGCACCCCAGCGGATGTCACCGGGGAGCTGTTTTTT.

The chain carries TRBV6-1 and TRBJ2-1, with TRBD2 matching over 11 bases. Looked up from germline, CDR1 is MNHNS and CDR2 is SASEGT. V dropped 6 bases and J dropped 2; count of bases not matched to a gene: 3. The CDR3 runs to 15 residues. Here the CDR3 DNA reads TGTGCCAGCAGCGGACTAGCGGGTGCCTACAATGAGCAGTTCTTC. Its protein is CASSGLAGAYNEQFF.

Worth noting for this clone: The sample contains more than one DNA sequence encoding this CDR3. The chain has TRBV11-2 and TRBJ1-1; D is possibly TRBD1 (6 bases). Germline assignment: CDR1 SGHAT and CDR2 FQNNGV. Trimming left V 5 bases short and J 4 bases short, with 14 bases between. The CDR3 runs to 14 residues. CDR3: CASSLGGGGTEAFF. Here the CDR3 DNA reads TGTGCCAGCAGCCTCGGGGGAGGGGGCACTGAAGCTTTCTTT.

The gene calls are TRBV19 and TRBJ2-6; weak D call: TRBD1 (6 bases). CDR1 and CDR2 from the germline V gene are LNHDA and SQIVND (reference sequence). The CDR3 has 17 residues. Deletions cut 4 bases from V and 0 bases from J, with 13 bases between. CDR3 DNA sequence: TGTGCCAGTAGTACAGGGGAACCCCTCTCTGGGGCCAACGTCCTGACTTTC. This gives the protein CASSTGEPLSGANVLTF.

The chain couples TRBV25-1 to TRBJ1-5; TRBD1 matches at 8 bases. With V trimmed by 2 bases and J by 3 bases, 3 bases remained unmatched. This CDR3 region has 15 residues. The germline V gene has CDR1 MGHDK and CDR2 SYGVNS. The CDR3 sequence: CASSEGQGANQPQHF. In nucleotides, the CDR3 is TGTGCCAGCAGTGAAGGACAGGGCGCCAATCAGCCCCAGCATTTT.

The rearrangement joins TRBV11-2 to TRBJ1-5; tentatively, D is TRBD1 (5 bases). Germline V gene lookup returns CDR1 SGHAT and CDR2 FQNNGV. Trimming stripped 3 bases from V and 2 bases from J, with 11 bases between. The length of the CDR3 is 15 residues. CDR3 in amino acids: CASSFRGTGNQPQHF. CDR3 DNA sequence: TGTGCCAGCAGCTTCCGGGGGACGGGCAATCAGCCCCAGCATTTT.

The rearrangement uses TRBV18 and TRBJ1-1, with 8 bases matching TRBD1. The J segment lost 0 bases and the V segment lost 6 bases, leaving 3 bases of the junction unmatched. CDR1 is KGHSH and CDR2 is LQKENI in the germline V gene. The CDR3 sequence is 14 residues long. The DNA of the CDR3 is TGTGCCAGCTCCCTGGGACAGGTGAACACTGAAGCTTTCTTT. Translated, it gives CASSLGQVNTEAFF.

In this sample, this clone turned up a few times. The chain couples TRBV9 to TRBJ2-5, with 7 bases matching TRBD2. The V and J ends lost 1 base and 4 bases, in that order; junction bases with no gene match: 4. Germline lookup yields CDR1 SGDLS and CDR2 YYNGEE. The CDR3 contains 14 residues. The CDR3 region is CASSVPGGGETQYF. For the CDR3, the DNA is TGTGCCAGCAGCGTACCGGGAGGCGGAGAGACCCAGTACTTC.

This clone is a singleton in its sample. This chain joins TRBV29-1 and TRBJ2-2, with 11 bases identical to TRBD1. V lost 5 bases and J lost 6; bases outside the gene matches: 5. There are 14 residues in the CDR3. Germline V lookup: CDR1 SQVTM, CDR2 ANQGSEA. The CDR3 loop reads CSVQGQGAAGELFF. CDR3 nucleotides: TGCAGCGTTCAAGGACAGGGGGCGGCCGGGGAGCTGTTTTTT.

The chain is built from TRBV7-6 and TRBJ2-2, with D perhaps matching TRBD2 (6 bases). V was cut by 1 base and J by 6 bases, with 18 bases left in between. Germline V gene sequence: CDR1 SGHVS, CDR2 FNYEAQ. The CDR3 covers 17 residues. CDR3 bases: TGTGCCAGCAGCTTAGGCCGGGGAGGTCTCTTCGCCGGGGAGCTGTTTTTT. Its translation: CASSLGRGGLFAGELFF.

The rearrangement uses TRBV7-9 and TRBJ1-2; 7 bases are a match to TRBD1. Germline loops: CDR1 SEHNR, CDR2 FQNEAQ (reference sequence). CDR3 length: 15 amino acids. J gave up 7 bases and V 2 bases, and 10 bases lay outside the gene matches. CDR3 nucleotide sequence: TGTGCCAGCAGCTTATCGACAGGGACCTGGGCTGGCTACACCTTC. Protein product: CASSLSTGTWAGYTF. The whole variable domain, remainder taken from reference TRBV7-9 and TRBJ1-2, is DTGVSQNPRHKITKRGQNVTFRCDPISEHNRLYWYRQTLGQGPEFLTYFQNEAQLEKSRLLSDRFSAERPKGSFSTLEIQRTEQGDSAMYLCASSLSTGTWAGYTFGSGTRLTVV.

The rearrangement uses TRBV2 and TRBJ2-1; possibly TRBD1 for D (5 bases). V dropped 7 bases and J dropped 7 bases, with 17 bases sitting between them. The germline V gene encodes CDR1 SNHLY and CDR2 FYNNEI. This CDR3 spans 14 amino acids. For the CDR3, the DNA is TGTGCCAGCATAGGGGCAGGACCCTCGAATGAGCAGTTCTTC. Translating gives CASIGAGPSNEQFF.

The J gene is TRBJ1-6, the V gene TRBV14, with a weak D call TRBD1 (6 bases). V was trimmed by 4 bases and J by 4 bases, leaving 14 bases between them. This CDR3 region has 16 residues. CDR1 and CDR2 from the germline V gene are SGHDN and FVKESK. Here the CDR3 reads CASSPATGFYNSPLHF. CDR3 nucleotide sequence: TGTGCCAGCAGCCCCGCGACAGGATTTTATAATTCACCCCTCCACTTT.

This clone was observed once. For the CDR3, the DNA is TGTGCCAGCAGCTTATCCCGACAGGGGAAAAAGACCCAGTACTTC. Translation: CASSLSRQGKKTQYF. This rearrangement joins TRBV7-8 to TRBJ2-5; 8 bases line up with TRBD1. Germline V CDR1 and CDR2: SGHVS, FQNEAQ. V was pared by 2 bases and J by 6 bases, with 8 bases of the junction left unmatched. CDR3 length: 15 residues.

The gene calls are TRBV10-3 and TRBJ2-3, with TRBD1 identical over 8 bases. Germline V gene data show CDR1 as ENHRY and CDR2 as SYGVKD. J was trimmed by 0 bases and V by 4 bases; bases with no gene match: 6. The CDR3 consists of 16 residues. The CDR3 here is CAISARQGSSTDTQYF. The CDR3 DNA sequence: TGTGCCATCAGTGCTAGACAGGGGAGCAGCACAGATACGCAGTATTTT.

J is TRBJ2-3 and V is TRBV11-3; TRBD1 is a possible D gene (6 bases). The V end lost 5 bases, the J end lost 1 base, and 19 bases lay between the germline ends. CDR3 length equals 17 residues. Germline values: CDR1 SGHNT, CDR2 YENEEA. The CDR3 coding sequence is TGTGCCAGCAGCCCGCCAATGCTCGGACAGTGCACAGATACGCAGTATTTT. Translating it yields CASSPPMLGQCTDTQYF.

The gene calls are TRBV9 and TRBJ1-3, with TRBD1 matching 8 bases. Germline V gene lookup returns CDR1 SGDLS and CDR2 YYNGEE. The CDR3 spans 15 residues. The trim removed 4 bases at V and 0 bases at J, leaving 3 bases unmatched. The DNA for the CDR3 is TGTGCCAGCAGCTATACAGGGGGCTCTGGAAACACCATATATTTT. This gives the protein CASSYTGGSGNTIYF.

The chain has TRBV27 and TRBJ2-1; 12 positions agree with TRBD1. The V gene's germline CDR1 is MNHEY and CDR2 SMNVEV (reference sequence). This CDR3 is 13 amino acids long. The trim removed 10 bases at V and 10 bases at J, leaving 8 bases unmatched. CDR3 in DNA: TGTGCCACCCCGGGGGACAGGGGGCTCGAGCAGTTCTTC. It specifies CATPGDRGLEQFF.

CDR3 loop: CASEGEANTEAFF. CDR3 DNA sequence: TGTGCCAGCGAGGGAGAGGCGAACACTGAAGCTTTCTTT. The rearrangement links TRBV5-6 to TRBJ1-1; D unclear. The CDR3 runs to 13 residues. Germline V gives CDR1 SGHDT, CDR2 YYEEEE. V gave up 7 bases and J gave up 1 base, with 11 bases separating them.

CDR3 sequence: CASTDRDAGNQPQHF. In DNA, the CDR3 is TGTGCCAGTACTGACAGGGACGCGGGCAATCAGCCCCAGCATTTT. The chain is built from TRBV19 and TRBJ1-5; 7 nucleotides agree with TRBD1. The CDR3 sequence is 15 residues long. Looked up from germline, CDR1 is LNHDA and CDR2 is SQIVND (reference sequence). J gave up 2 bases and V 7 bases, and 8 bases lay outside the gene matches. Supplemented by reference TRBV19 and TRBJ1-5, the full variable domain reads DGGITQSPKYLFRKEGQNVTLSCEQNLNHDAMYWYRQDPGQGLRLIYYSQIVNDFQKGDIAEGYSVSREKKESFPLTVTSAQKNPTAFYLCASTDRDAGNQPQHFGDGTRLSIL.

CDR3 protein: CAWSAADSYEQYF. DNA for the CDR3: TGTGCCTGGAGTGCCGCGGACAGCTACGAGCAGTACTTC. V and J are TRBV30 and TRBJ2-5, with a weak D call TRBD1 (6 bases). The DNA end is a closer match to TRBJ2-7, so the J assignment may be wrong. The CDR3 extends over 13 amino acids. CDR1 and CDR2 from the germline V gene are GTSNPN and SVGIG (reference sequence).

A remark on this clone: One junction end does not reproduce the germline sequence, and a read error may be involved. The chain uses TRBV7-7 and TRBJ2-7, with D possibly matching TRBD1 (5 bases). Germline CDR1 and CDR2: SSHAT and FNYEAQ (reference sequence). This CDR3 region has 15 residues. The CDR3: CASSLVFTGEHEQYF. The CDR3 DNA reads TGTGCTAGCAGCTTAGTTTTTACAGGCGAGCACGAGCAGTACTTC.

V usage is TRBV7-9 and J usage is TRBJ1-2, with 9 bases fitting TRBD1. V lost 1 base, J lost 10 bases, and 1 base stayed unmatched. The V gene's germline CDR1 is SEHNR and CDR2 FQNEAQ (reference sequence). The CDR3 is made up of 12 amino acids. This CDR3 is CASSLGTGAYTF. As DNA, the CDR3 is TGTGCCAGCAGCTTAGGGACAGGGGCCTACACCTTC.

This clone was seen a handful of times. The rearrangement links TRBV6-5 to TRBJ2-7; 10 positions agree with TRBD2. CDR3 length: 16 residues. The germline V gene has CDR1 MNHEY and CDR2 SVGAGI. The trim removed 2 bases at V and 2 bases at J, leaving 6 bases unmatched. CDR3 in DNA: TGTGCCAGCAGTTACGCCACTAGCGGGACAACCTACGAGCAGTACTTC. Protein sequence: CASSYATSGTTYEQYF.

This chain links TRBV27 with TRBJ1-1; D is unclear. V was shortened by 8 bases and J by 0 bases, with 10 bases between the two germline ends. Germline V lookup: CDR1 MNHEY, CDR2 SMNVEV (reference sequence). The CDR3 loop spans 13 amino acids. The CDR3 coding sequence is TGTGCCAGCTCCTTAAATGTGAACACTGAAGCTTTCTTT. This gives the protein CASSLNVNTEAFF.

This chain uses TRBV30 with TRBJ1-5, with D possibly matching TRBD1 (6 bases). CDR1 is GTSNPN and CDR2 is SVGIG in the germline V gene (reference sequence). The CDR3 length is 15 residues. Between the trimmed V and J ends, which lost 1 base and 3 bases, there was a span of 13 bases. The CDR3 reads CAWSEGDTLNQPQHF. For the CDR3, the DNA is TGTGCCTGGAGTGAGGGGGACACCCTCAATCAGCCCCAGCATTTT.

The rearrangement uses TRBV7-9 and TRBJ2-7; 9 nucleotides line up with TRBD1. In germline, CDR1 is SEHNR, CDR2 FQNEAQ (reference sequence). With 5 bases clipped from V and 3 bases from J, the junction kept 8 bases outside the gene matches. This CDR3 has 15 residues. The chain's CDR3 is CASSLRTGESYEQYF. For the CDR3, the DNA is TGTGCCAGCAGCCTTCGGACAGGGGAAAGCTACGAGCAGTACTTC.

This chain joins TRBV6-5 and TRBJ1-5, with 9 bases identical to TRBD1. The CDR3 spans 14 residues. V was clipped by 0 bases and J by 6 bases; unmatched bases: 0. Germline lookup yields CDR1 MNHEY and CDR2 SVGAGI. The chain's CDR3 is CASSYSTGGQPQHF. As DNA, the CDR3 is TGTGCCAGCAGTTACTCGACAGGGGGTCAGCCCCAGCATTTT.